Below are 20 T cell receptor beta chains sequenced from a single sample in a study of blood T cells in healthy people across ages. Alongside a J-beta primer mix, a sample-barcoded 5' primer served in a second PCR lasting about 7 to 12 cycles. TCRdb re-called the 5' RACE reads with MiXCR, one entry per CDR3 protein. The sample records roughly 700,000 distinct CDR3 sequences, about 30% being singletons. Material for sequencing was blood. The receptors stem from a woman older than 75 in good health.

The DNA for the CDR3 is TGTGCCAGCAGCCTCCGGGACGGAGAAGCTTTCTTT. Translating it yields CASSLRDGEAFF. V and J are TRBV3-1 and TRBJ1-1; the D gene is possibly TRBD1 (5 bases). Trimming removed 4 bases from V and 8 bases from J, with 11 bases in between. In germline, CDR1 is LGHDT, CDR2 YNNKEL (reference sequence). The CDR3 length is 12 residues.

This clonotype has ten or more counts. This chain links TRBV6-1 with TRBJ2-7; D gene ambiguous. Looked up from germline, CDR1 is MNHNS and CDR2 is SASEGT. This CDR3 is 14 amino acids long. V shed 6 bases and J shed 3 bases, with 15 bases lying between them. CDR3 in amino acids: CASRRTFEDYEQYF. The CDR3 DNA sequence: TGTGCCAGCAGACGCACCTTCGAGGACTACGAGCAGTACTTC.

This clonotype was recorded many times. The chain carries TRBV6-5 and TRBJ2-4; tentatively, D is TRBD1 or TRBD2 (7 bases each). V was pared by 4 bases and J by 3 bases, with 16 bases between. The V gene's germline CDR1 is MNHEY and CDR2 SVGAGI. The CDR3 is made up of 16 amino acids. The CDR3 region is CASSSPDREGKNIQYF. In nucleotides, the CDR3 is TGTGCCAGCAGTTCACCTGACAGGGAGGGCAAAAACATTCAGTACTTC.

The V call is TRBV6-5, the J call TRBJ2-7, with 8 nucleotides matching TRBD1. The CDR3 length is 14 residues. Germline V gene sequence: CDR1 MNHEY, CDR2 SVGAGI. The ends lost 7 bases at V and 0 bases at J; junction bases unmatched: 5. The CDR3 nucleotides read TGTGCCAGCAAGGGACAGGTGTACTCCTACGAGCAGTACTTC. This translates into CASKGQVYSYEQYF.

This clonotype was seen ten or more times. As DNA, the CDR3 is TGTGCCAGCAGTTTGCGGAGGTCAACCTACGAGCAGTACTTC. Protein: CASSLRRSTYEQYF. The chain employs TRBV27 and TRBJ2-7, with D possibly being TRBD2 (5 bases). Looked up from germline, CDR1 is MNHEY and CDR2 is SMNVEV (reference sequence). V was trimmed by 3 bases and J by 2 bases, leaving 11 bases between them. This CDR3 is built from 14 residues.

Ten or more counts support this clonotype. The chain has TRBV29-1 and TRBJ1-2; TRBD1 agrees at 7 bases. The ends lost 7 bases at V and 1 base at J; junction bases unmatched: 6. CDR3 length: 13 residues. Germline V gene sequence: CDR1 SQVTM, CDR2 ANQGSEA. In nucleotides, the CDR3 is TGCAGCGCCTTGACAGGGTTTAACTATGGCTACACCTTC. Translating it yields CSALTGFNYGYTF.

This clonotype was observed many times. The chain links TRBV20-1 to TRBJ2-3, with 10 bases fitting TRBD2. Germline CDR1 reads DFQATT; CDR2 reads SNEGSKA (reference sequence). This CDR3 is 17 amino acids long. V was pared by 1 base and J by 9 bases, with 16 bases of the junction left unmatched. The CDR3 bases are TGCAGTGCTAGAGGCCCCTCTAGCGGGGGCCTTATTGGAACGCAGTATTTT. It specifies CSARGPSSGGLIGTQYF.

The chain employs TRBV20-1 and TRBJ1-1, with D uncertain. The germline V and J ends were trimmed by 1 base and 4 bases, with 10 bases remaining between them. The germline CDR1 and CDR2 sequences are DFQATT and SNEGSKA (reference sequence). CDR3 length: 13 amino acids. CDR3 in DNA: TGCAGTGCTAGAGGGGGTCTGGGCACTGAAGCTTTCTTT. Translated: CSARGGLGTEAFF.

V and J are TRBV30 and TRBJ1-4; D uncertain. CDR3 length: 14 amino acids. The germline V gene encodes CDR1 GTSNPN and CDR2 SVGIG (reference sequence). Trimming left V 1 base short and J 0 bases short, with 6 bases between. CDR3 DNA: TGTGCCTGGAGTGCCGAGGCAACTAATGAAAAACTGTTTTTT. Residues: CAWSAEATNEKLFF.

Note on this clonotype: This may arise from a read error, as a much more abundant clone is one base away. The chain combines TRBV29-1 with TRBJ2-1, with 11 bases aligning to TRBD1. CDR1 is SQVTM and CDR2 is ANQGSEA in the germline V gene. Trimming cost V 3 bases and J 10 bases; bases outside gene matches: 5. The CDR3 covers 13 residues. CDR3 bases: TGCAGCGTTGATTGGGACAGGGGGTACGAGCAGTTCTTC. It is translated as CSVDWDRGYEQFF.

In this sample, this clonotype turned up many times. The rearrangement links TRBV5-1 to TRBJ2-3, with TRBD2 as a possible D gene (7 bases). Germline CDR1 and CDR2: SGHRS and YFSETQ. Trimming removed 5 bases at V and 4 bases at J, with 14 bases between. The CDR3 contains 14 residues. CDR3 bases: TGCGCCAGCAGTAGGGGGGGCCAAGCAGATACGCAGTATTTT. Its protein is CASSRGGQADTQYF.

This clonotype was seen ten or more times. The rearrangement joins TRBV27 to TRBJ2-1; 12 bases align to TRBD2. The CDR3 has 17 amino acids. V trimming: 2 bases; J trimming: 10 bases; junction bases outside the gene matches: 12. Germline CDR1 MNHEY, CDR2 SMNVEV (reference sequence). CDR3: CASSLIRLAGAFGEQFF. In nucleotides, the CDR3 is TGTGCCAGCAGTTTAATTCGACTAGCGGGGGCCTTTGGGGAGCAGTTCTTC.

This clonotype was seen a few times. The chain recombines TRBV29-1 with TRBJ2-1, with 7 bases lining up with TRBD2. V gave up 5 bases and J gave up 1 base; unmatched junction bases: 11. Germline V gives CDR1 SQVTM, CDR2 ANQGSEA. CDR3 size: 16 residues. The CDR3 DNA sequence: TGCAGCGTTAGAGCTGTGACTAGCAGATCCTACAATGAGCAGTTCTTC. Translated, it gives CSVRAVTSRSYNEQFF.

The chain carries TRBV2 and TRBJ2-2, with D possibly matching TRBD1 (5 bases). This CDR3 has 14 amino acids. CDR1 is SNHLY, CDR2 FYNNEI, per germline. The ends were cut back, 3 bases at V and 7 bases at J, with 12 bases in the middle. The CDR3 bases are TGTGCCAGCAGTGACCCCAGGGTTTACGGGGAGCTGTTTTTT. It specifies CASSDPRVYGELFF.

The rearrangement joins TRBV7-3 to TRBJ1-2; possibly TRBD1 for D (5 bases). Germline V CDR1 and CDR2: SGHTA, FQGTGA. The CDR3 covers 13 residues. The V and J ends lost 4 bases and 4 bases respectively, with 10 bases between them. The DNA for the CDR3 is TGTGCCAGCAGCTCCGGGACCTCCTATGGCTACACCTTC. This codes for CASSSGTSYGYTF.

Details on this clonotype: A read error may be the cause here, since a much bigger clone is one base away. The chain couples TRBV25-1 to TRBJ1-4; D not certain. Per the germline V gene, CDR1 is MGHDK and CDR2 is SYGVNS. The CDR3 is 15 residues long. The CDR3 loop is CASSESGRSNEKRFF. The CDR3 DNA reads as TGTGCCAGCAGTGAATCGGGGAGGTCTAATGAAAAACGGTTTTTT. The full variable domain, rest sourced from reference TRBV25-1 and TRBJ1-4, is EADIYQTPRYLVIGTGKKITLECSQTMGHDKMYWYQQDPGMELHLIHYSYGVNSTEKGDLSSESTVSRIRTEHFPLTLESARPSHTSQYLCASSESGRSNEKRFFGSGTQLSVL.

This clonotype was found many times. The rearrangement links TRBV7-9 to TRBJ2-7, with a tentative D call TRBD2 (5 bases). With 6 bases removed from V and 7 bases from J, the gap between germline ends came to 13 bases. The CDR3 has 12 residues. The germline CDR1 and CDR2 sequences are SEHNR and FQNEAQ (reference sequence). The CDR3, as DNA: TGTGCCAGCAGTTTTGAACCGGGGGAGCAGTACTTC. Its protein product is CASSFEPGEQYF.

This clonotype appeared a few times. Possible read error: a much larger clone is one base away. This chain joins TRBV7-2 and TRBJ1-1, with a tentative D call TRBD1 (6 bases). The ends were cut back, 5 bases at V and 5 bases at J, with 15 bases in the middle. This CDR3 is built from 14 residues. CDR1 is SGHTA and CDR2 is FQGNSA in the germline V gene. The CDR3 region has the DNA TGTGCCAGCAGCCCGGAACAGAGGGGGACTGAAGCTTTCTTT. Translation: CASSPEQRGTEAFF.

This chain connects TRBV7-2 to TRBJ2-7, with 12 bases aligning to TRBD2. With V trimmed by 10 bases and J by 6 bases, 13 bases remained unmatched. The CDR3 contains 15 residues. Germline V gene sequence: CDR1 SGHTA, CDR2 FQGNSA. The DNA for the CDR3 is TGTGCCACAGGAGCCTCCGGACTAGCGGGATCCGAGCAGTACTTC. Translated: CATGASGLAGSEQYF. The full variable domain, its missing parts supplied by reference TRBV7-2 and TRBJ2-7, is GAGVSQSPSNKVTEKGKDVELRCDPISGHTALYWYRQSLGQGLEFLIYFQGNSAPDKSGLPSDRFSAERTGGSVSTLTIQRTQQEDSAVYLCATGASGLAGSEQYFGPGTRLTVT.

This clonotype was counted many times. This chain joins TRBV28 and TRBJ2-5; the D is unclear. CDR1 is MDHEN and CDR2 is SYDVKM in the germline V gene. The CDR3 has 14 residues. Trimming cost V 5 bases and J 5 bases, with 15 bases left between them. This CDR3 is CASSEDDPNETQYF. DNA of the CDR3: TGTGCCAGCAGTGAGGACGATCCCAACGAGACCCAGTACTTC.